This entry describes one TCR beta chain. What it binds is not known. This sample is part of a study of shared clonotypes between healthy human individuals. The repertoire was sequenced with immunoSEQ multiplex PCR; TCRdb's copy has only in-frame clones and lacks some. The sample consists of about 300,000 clones, over 65% of them appearing once. Overall study results and limits: What limited the represented genetic and exposure-history diversity was the small number of donors.

Germline values: CDR1 SGHTS, CDR2 YDEGEE. After removal of 4 bases from V and 1 base from J, the junction contained 14 bases not matched to a gene. The CDR3 has 19 amino acids. Sequencing was performed on memory CD4+ T cells sorted from blood. The sample's subset: CD45RA-negative fraction. This chain links TRBV5-8 with TRBJ2-6; 7 bases align to TRBD1. The clonotype comes from a young man in good health. CDR3 amino acids: CASSRGQTIFPSGANVLTF. CDR3 nucleotide sequence: TGTGCCAGCAGCAGGGGACAGACCATTTTCCCATCTGGGGCCAACGTCCTGACTTTC. The whole variable domain, remainder taken from reference TRBV5-8 and TRBJ2-6, is EAGVTQSPTHLIKTRGQQATLRCSPISGHTSVYWYQQALGLGLQFLLWYDEGEERNRGNFPPRFSGRQFPNYSSELNVNALELEDSALYLCASSRGQTIFPSGANVLTFGAGSRLTVL.